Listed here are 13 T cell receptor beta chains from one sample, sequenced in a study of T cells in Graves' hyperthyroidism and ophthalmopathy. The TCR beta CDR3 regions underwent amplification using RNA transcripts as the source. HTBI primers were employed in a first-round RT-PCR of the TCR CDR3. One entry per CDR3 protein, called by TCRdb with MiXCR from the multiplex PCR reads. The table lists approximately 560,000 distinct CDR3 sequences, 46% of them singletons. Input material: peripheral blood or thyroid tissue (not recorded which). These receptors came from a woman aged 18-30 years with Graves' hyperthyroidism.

The CDR3 region is CASPTLTSNYGYTF. The CDR3 DNA follows: TGTGCCAGCCCGACATTGACAAGTAACTATGGCTACACCTTC. V is TRBV25-1 and J is TRBJ1-2; D is unclear. The V gene lost 8 bases and the J gene lost 1 base, with 14 bases spanning the gap. This CDR3 has 14 residues. CDR1 and CDR2 (germline): MGHDK, SYGVNS.

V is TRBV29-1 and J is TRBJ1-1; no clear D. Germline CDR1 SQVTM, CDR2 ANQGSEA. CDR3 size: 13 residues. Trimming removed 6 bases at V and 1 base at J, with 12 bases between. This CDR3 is CSVPHQGNTEAFF. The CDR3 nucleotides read TGCAGCGTCCCTCACCAAGGGAACACTGAAGCTTTCTTT. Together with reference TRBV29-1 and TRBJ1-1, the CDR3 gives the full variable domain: SAVISQKPSRDICQRGTSLTIQCQVDSQVTMMFWYRQQPGQSLTLIATANQGSEATYESGFVIDKFPISRPNLTFSTLTVSNMSPEDSSIYLCSVPHQGNTEAFFGQGTRLTVV.

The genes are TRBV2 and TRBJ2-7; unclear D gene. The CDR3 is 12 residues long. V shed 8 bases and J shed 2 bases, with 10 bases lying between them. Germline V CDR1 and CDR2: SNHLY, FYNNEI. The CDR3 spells CASGISPYEQYF. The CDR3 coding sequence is TGTGCCAGCGGGATATCACCCTACGAGCAGTACTTC.

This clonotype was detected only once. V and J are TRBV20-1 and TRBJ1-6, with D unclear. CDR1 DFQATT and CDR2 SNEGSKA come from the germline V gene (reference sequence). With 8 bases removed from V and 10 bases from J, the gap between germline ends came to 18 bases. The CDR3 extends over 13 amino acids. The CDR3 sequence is CSPQVDLYSPLHF. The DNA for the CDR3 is TGCAGTCCTCAGGTTGATCTATACTCACCCCTCCACTTT.

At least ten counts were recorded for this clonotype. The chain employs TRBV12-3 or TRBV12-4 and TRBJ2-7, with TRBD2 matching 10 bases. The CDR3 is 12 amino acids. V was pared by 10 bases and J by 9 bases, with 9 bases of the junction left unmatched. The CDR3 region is CATSSGSGGQYF. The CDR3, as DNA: TGTGCCACGTCTAGCGGGAGCGGAGGGCAGTACTTC.

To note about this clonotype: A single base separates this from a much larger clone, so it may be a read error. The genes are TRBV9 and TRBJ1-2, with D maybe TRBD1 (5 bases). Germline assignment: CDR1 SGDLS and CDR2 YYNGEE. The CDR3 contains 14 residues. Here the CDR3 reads CASSEGTARYSYTF. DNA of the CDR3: TGTGCCAGCAGCGAAGGGACCGCTCGCTATAGCTACACCTTC.

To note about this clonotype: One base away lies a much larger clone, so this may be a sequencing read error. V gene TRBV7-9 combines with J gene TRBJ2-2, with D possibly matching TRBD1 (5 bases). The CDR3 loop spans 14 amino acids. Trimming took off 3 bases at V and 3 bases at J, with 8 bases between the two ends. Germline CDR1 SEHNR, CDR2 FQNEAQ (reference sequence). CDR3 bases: TGTGCCAGCAGCTTGGGGCTCGACACCGGGGAGCTGTTTTTT. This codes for CASSLGLDTGELFF.

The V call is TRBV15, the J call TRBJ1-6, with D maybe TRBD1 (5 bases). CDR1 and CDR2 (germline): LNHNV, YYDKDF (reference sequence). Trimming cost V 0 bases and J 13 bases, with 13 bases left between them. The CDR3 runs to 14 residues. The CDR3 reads CATSRDGGVQPLHF. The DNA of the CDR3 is TGTGCCACCAGCAGAGATGGGGGGGTTCAGCCCCTCCACTTT.

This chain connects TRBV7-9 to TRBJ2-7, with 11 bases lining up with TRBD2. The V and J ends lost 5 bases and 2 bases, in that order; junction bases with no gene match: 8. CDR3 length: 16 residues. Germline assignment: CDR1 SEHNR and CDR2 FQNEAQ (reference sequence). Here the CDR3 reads CASSPGTSGRAYEQYF. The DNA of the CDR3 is TGTGCCAGCAGCCCAGGGACTAGCGGCAGGGCCTACGAGCAGTACTTC.

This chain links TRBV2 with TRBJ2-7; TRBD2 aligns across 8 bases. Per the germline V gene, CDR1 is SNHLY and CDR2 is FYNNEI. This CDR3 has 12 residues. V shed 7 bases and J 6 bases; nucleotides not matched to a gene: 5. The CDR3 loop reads CASKPGRAEQYF. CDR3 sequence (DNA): TGTGCCAGCAAACCCGGGAGGGCCGAGCAGTACTTC.

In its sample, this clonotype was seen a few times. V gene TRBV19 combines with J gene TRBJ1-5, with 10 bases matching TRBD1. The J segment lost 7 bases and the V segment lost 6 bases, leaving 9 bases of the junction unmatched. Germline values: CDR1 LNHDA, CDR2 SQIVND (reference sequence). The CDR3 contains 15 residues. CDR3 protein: CASSPVGQGTQPQHF. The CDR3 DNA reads TGTGCCAGTAGCCCTGTGGGACAGGGGACGCAGCCCCAGCATTTT.

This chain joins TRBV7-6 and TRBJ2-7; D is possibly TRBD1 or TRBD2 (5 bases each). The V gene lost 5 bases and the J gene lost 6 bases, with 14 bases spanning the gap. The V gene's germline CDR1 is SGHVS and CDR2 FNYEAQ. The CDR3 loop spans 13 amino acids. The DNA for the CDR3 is TGTGCCAGCAGCGAGGGGCCCCCGGCCGAGCAGTACTTC. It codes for CASSEGPPAEQYF. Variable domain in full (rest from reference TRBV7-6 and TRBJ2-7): GAGVSQSPRYKVTKRGQDVALRCDPISGHVSLYWYRQALGQGPEFLTYFNYEAQQDKSGLPNDRFSAERPEGSISTLTIQRTEQRDSAMYRCASSEGPPAEQYFGPGTRLTVT.

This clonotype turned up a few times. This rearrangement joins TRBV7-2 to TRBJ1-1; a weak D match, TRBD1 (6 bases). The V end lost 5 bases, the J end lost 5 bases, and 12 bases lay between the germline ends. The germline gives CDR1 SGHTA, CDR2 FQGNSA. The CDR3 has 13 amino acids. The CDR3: CASSREGVTEAFF. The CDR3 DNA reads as TGTGCCAGCAGCCGAGAGGGGGTAACTGAAGCTTTCTTT.